The clone carrying this T cell receptor beta chain has only one observation. The data derive from a study of blood T cell repertoires in COVID-19. The overall study: Researchers got acute and convalescent COVID-19 samples from the United States, Italy and Spain. T cells, B-cell-depleted T cells, or PBMCs provided the cDNA or gDNA that served as material.

Using immunoSEQ multiplex PCR, the repertoire was profiled, and TCRdb retains in-frame clones only, with some absent. The table records about 310,000 clones, around 90% of them present only once. The germline V gene encodes CDR1 MNHNY and CDR2 SVGAGI (reference sequence). This CDR3 region has 16 residues. Trimming stripped 2 bases from V and 10 bases from J, with 21 bases between. The specimen was peripheral blood. This sequence was found in a woman between 40 and 55 years old with COVID-19, enrolled during active disease. This sequence joins TRBV6-6 and TRBJ1-5; D is uncertain. In nucleotides, the CDR3 is TGTGCCAGCAGTTACGTGGCGGGTAGTTCTGGGAGCCCCCAGCATTTT. Encoded protein: CASSYVAGSSGSPQHF.